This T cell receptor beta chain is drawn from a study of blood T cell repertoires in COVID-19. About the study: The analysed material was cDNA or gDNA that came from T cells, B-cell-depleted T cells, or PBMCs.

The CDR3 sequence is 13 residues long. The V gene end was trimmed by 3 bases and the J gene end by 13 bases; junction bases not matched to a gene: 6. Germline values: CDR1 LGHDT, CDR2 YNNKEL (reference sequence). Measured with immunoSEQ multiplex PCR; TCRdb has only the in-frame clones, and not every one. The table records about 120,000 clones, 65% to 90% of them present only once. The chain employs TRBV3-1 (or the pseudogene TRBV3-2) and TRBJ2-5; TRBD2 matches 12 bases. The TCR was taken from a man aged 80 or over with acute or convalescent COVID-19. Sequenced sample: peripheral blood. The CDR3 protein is CASSHGASGGGYF. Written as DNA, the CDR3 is TGTGCCAGCAGCCACGGTGCTAGCGGGGGGGGGTACTTC.